The clone carrying this TCR beta chain has more than one count but fewer than ten. Its antigen remains unidentified. This specimen comes from a study of cytomegalovirus exposure and HLA in healthy donors. For the study at large: Approximately 81% of 300 to 450 genotyped donors fell in the Caucasian-associated ancestry cluster. Study outcomes and limitations: The authors judged a highly shared variant cluster likely a sequencing artifact.

Amplification used 60 Vbeta primers and 13 Jbeta primers. Measured with immunoSEQ multiplex PCR; TCRdb has only the in-frame clones, and not every one. The sample records about 100,000 clones, around four fifths being singletons. Germline V CDR1 and CDR2: MRHNA, SNTAGT. The CDR3 runs 15 residues. J lost 3 bases, V lost 3 bases, and 5 bases had no gene match. This receptor was obtained from a man younger than 45 in good health and CMV-seronegative. The sample taken for sequencing was PBMCs. The chain joins TRBV6-4 to TRBJ2-1; 7 bases fit TRBD1. CDR3 region: CASSDGAGGYNEQFF. CDR3 nucleotides: TGTGCCAGCAGTGATGGGGCAGGGGGCTACAATGAGCAGTTCTTC.